The sequence of this TCR beta chain was determined in a study of blood T cells in healthy people across ages. Using a J-beta primer mix together with a sample-barcoded 5' primer, a second PCR was run for about 6 to 12 cycles. All samples gave at least 2.5 million CDR3-containing paired-end reads. TCRdb passed the 5' RACE reads through MiXCR, listing each CDR3 protein once. The data show hundreds of thousands of distinct CDR3 sequences, approximately 24% seen once. On this clonotype itself: Its antigen is unknown.

Findings of the study overall: Naive CD4+ cells and diversity were both higher in long-lived donors than in aged donors. A strong correlation was seen between TCR beta diversity and naive T cell percentage.

These data were also reused for a study on T cells of mothers and their children.

What was sequenced was blood. The sequence derives from a boy between 10 and 17 years old in good health.

The CDR3 region has the DNA TGCGCCAGCAGAGCGACAGTGAACACTGAAGCTTTCTTT. Translation: CASRATVNTEAFF. J is TRBJ1-1 and V is TRBV10-2; perhaps TRBD1 as D (5 bases). From germline, CDR1 is WSHSY and CDR2 SAAADI. The CDR3 has 13 residues. V was trimmed by 6 bases and J by 0 bases, leaving 8 bases between them.